One TCR beta chain is described in this entry. This entry comes from a study of T cells in Graves' hyperthyroidism and ophthalmopathy. The CDR3 is made up of 15 amino acids. Germline assignment: CDR1 MNHNS and CDR2 SASEGT. With V trimmed by 6 bases and J by 4 bases, 6 bases remained unmatched. RNA transcripts served as the template for amplifying TCR beta CDR3 regions. The TCR CDR3 first-round RT-PCR relied on the HTBI primer set. TCRdb called the multiplex PCR reads again in MiXCR, with one record for every CDR3 protein. The table includes a few hundred thousand distinct CDR3 sequences, about 14% detected once.

The source material was blood. The sequence derives from a woman aged 40 to 49 with Graves' hyperthyroidism. This chain joins TRBV6-1 and TRBJ2-2; 9 nucleotides match TRBD2. DNA of the CDR3: TGTGCCAGCAGAGCGGGAGGTCTGGCCACCGGGGAGCTGTTTTTT. This sequence encodes CASRAGGLATGELFF.